This T cell receptor (beta chain) was captured in a study of response to subunit inactivated influenza vaccine. The ends lost 1 base at V and 4 bases at J; junction bases unmatched: 14. Germline V gene data show CDR1 as SGHAT and CDR2 as FQDESV (reference sequence). The CDR3 is made up of 19 amino acids. TCRdb reanalysed the RT-PCR reads using MiXCR and keeps one entry per CDR3 protein. The data show about half a million distinct CDR3 sequences, with 25% seen just once and approximately 1.9% held by the top ten. The sequencing here drew on CD4+ T cells sorted from PBMCs, taken 4 to 6 days after vaccination. The sequence was collected from a man aged 45-65 years who received an inactivated influenza vaccine. The chain joins TRBV11-1 to TRBJ2-5, with 11 nucleotides matching TRBD2. CDR3 nucleotide sequence: TGTGCCAGCAGCTTAGTGCGGGTGATGGCTAGCGGGAGGCGAGAGACCCAGTACTTC. It encodes CASSLVRVMASGRRETQYF.